The next 25 T cell receptor beta chains were all read from a single sample in a study of response to subunit inactivated influenza vaccine listed by TCRdb under 2018. Library creation used RT-PCR. Sequenced on an Illumina HiSeq 2500. TCRdb reanalyzed the raw reads on its own, using fastp at Q25 for trimming and MiXCR for clone calling, and kept in-frame beta chains. Here each entry gathers all rows of one CDR3 protein and keeps the most common genes and DNA. The sample profile shows more than 200,000 distinct CDR3 sequences; 10% to 15% of them were found once. The ten largest clones add up to over 6.5% of the sample. Here the sequenced sample was non-naive T cells sorted from PBMCs, taken 14 to 15 days before vaccination. The sample's cell subset or site label is to be understood as: memory T cell fraction. These receptors were taken from a man in his fifties or sixties who received an inactivated influenza vaccine. Donor details come from another sample of the same person, matched by shared clones.

There are a few counts of this clonotype. The chain carries TRBV7-6 and TRBJ1-3; TRBD1 matches 9 bases. V was clipped by 3 bases and J by 4 bases; unmatched bases: 4. Germline CDR1 SGHVS, CDR2 FNYEAQ. The CDR3 totals 15 residues. CDR3: CASSLEGQGGNTIYF. CDR3 nucleotide sequence: TGTGCCAGCAGCTTGGAGGGACAGGGAGGAAACACCATATATTTT.

The V gene is TRBV5-1, the J gene TRBJ2-7; D might be TRBD2 (5 bases). Trimming pared 0 bases from V and 1 base from J, leaving 11 bases between. Germline values: CDR1 SGHRS, CDR2 YFSETQ. The CDR3 extends over 15 amino acids. The CDR3, as DNA: TGCGCCAGCAGCTTGGCCTACGGCGGGTCCTACGAGCAGTACTTC. This encodes CASSLAYGGSYEQYF.

The chain couples TRBV2 to TRBJ2-3; D possibly corresponds to TRBD2 (5 bases). Germline lookup yields CDR1 SNHLY and CDR2 FYNNEI. V shed 3 bases and J shed 4 bases, with 17 bases lying between them. This CDR3 is 16 amino acids long. This CDR3 reads CASSDGAARGPDTQYF. The CDR3, as DNA: TGTGCCAGCAGTGATGGAGCGGCAAGAGGCCCAGATACGCAGTATTTT.

The chain recombines TRBV20-1 with TRBJ2-1; 8 bases fit TRBD2. CDR1 is DFQATT, CDR2 SNEGSKA, per germline (reference sequence). With V trimmed by 6 bases and J by 8 bases, 12 bases remained unmatched. The CDR3 spans 14 residues. CDR3 DNA sequence: TGCAGTGCCAACAAAGCCGGGACTAGTCATGAGCAGTTCTTC. Protein: CSANKAGTSHEQFF.

The sample holds many counts of this clonotype. In DNA, the CDR3 is TGTGCCAGCCACAGAGGGGGGGGCTACAATGAGCAGTTCTTC. Its translation is CASHRGGGYNEQFF. V usage is TRBV12-3 or TRBV12-4 and J usage is TRBJ2-1; possibly TRBD2 for D (7 bases). This CDR3 region has 14 residues. The V end was cut by 8 bases, the J end by 3 bases, with 14 bases between.

This clonotype was seen at least ten times. The rearrangement links TRBV27 to TRBJ2-3; D might be TRBD2 (6 bases). Germline-derived CDR1 and CDR2 are MNHEY and SMNVEV (reference sequence). This CDR3 has 16 residues. V lost 5 bases and J 2 bases, leaving 17 bases between the germline ends. CDR3 sequence reads: CASSPTGDWVTDTQYF. CDR3 nucleotide sequence: TGTGCCAGCAGTCCAACGGGGGATTGGGTCACAGATACGCAGTATTTT.

Many counts were recorded for this clonotype. The rearrangement joins TRBV7-2 to TRBJ2-5; D is uncertain. CDR3 length: 15 amino acids. Germline CDR1 reads SGHTA; CDR2 reads FQGNSA. Between the trimmed V and J ends, which lost 1 base and 1 base, there was a span of 10 bases. The CDR3 nucleotides are TGTGCCAGCAGCTTAGTTGGGCCACCCCAAGAGACCCAGTACTTC. This sequence encodes CASSLVGPPQETQYF.

This clonotype was seen only a few times. The chain recombines TRBV29-1 with TRBJ2-1, with 9 bases identical to TRBD1. This CDR3 has 14 residues. Germline V gene data show CDR1 as SQVTM and CDR2 as ANQGSEA. V was pared by 3 bases and J by 3 bases, with 3 bases of the junction left unmatched. Here the CDR3 DNA reads TGCAGCGTTGACCCGGACAGGGGCTACAATGAGCAGTTCTTC. Translation gives CSVDPDRGYNEQFF.

This clonotype was observed many times. The chain carries TRBV7-2 and TRBJ2-2; 7 bases match TRBD1. Germline CDR1 and CDR2: SGHTA and FQGNSA. The CDR3 is 16 residues long. The trim removed 2 bases at V and 4 bases at J, leaving 7 bases unmatched. The CDR3 region is CASSLNRGQVTGELFF. CDR3 sequence (DNA): TGTGCCAGCAGCTTAAACAGGGGCCAAGTCACCGGGGAGCTGTTTTTT. The whole variable domain, filled in from reference TRBV7-2 and TRBJ2-2, reads GAGVSQSPSNKVTEKGKDVELRCDPISGHTALYWYRQSLGQGLEFLIYFQGNSAPDKSGLPSDRFSAERTGGSVSTLTIQRTQQEDSAVYLCASSLNRGQVTGELFFGEGSRLTVL.

This clonotype was found a few times. The CDR3 nucleotides read TGCGCCAGCAGCTTGGAGCCGACAGGGGGCACCGGGGAGCTGTTTTTT. Translation: CASSLEPTGGTGELFF. This chain joins TRBV5-1 and TRBJ2-2, with 9 bases identical to TRBD1. The CDR3 is 16 residues long. Germline lookup yields CDR1 SGHRS and CDR2 YFSETQ. V lost 0 bases, J lost 4 bases, and 4 bases stayed unmatched.

The V gene is TRBV7-2, the J gene TRBJ1-2, with D perhaps TRBD1 (5 bases). CDR1 is SGHTA, CDR2 FQGNSA, per germline. Trimming removed 5 bases from V and 5 bases from J, with 18 bases in between. The CDR3 runs to 15 residues. The CDR3 spells CASSVVPGTGYGYTF. In nucleotides, the CDR3 is TGTGCCAGCAGCGTAGTGCCCGGGACGGGGTATGGCTACACCTTC. Looking up the rest from reference TRBV7-2 and TRBJ1-2 gives the full variable domain: GAGVSQSPSNKVTEKGKDVELRCDPISGHTALYWYRQSLGQGLEFLIYFQGNSAPDKSGLPSDRFSAERTGGSVSTLTIQRTQQEDSAVYLCASSVVPGTGYGYTFGSGTRLTVV.

This clonotype was counted only a few times. The genes are TRBV9 and TRBJ2-1, with D tentatively TRBD1 or TRBD2 (5 bases each). The CDR3 sequence is 15 residues long. V lost 1 base, J lost 0 bases, and 8 bases lay in between. Germline assignment: CDR1 SGDLS and CDR2 YYNGEE. The DNA for the CDR3 is TGTGCCAGCAGCGTAACAGGAGGCTCCTACAATGAGCAGTTCTTC. Residues: CASSVTGGSYNEQFF.

This clonotype has a count of ten or more. J is TRBJ1-5 and V is TRBV3-1, with a possible D match to TRBD1 (6 bases). This CDR3 is 16 amino acids long. Germline V gene sequence: CDR1 LGHDT, CDR2 YNNKEL (reference sequence). V was cut by 4 bases and J by 3 bases, with 16 bases left in between. The CDR3 DNA reads TGTGCCAGCAGCCTTGGAGTAGGACAGAACAATCAGCCCCAGCATTTT. This encodes CASSLGVGQNNQPQHF.

CDR3 in amino acids: CASSGGVGNQPQHF. In DNA, the CDR3 is TGTGCCAGTTCAGGAGGAGTCGGCAATCAGCCCCAGCATTTT. The chain employs TRBV6-1 and TRBJ1-5; no firm D call. Germline lookup yields CDR1 MNHNS and CDR2 SASEGT. The CDR3 sequence is 14 residues long. The ends were cut back, 9 bases at V and 2 bases at J, with 14 bases in the middle.

A few counts support this clonotype. V and J are TRBV6-1 and TRBJ1-6, with D possibly being TRBD1 (5 bases). This CDR3 has 17 amino acids. Trimming removed 6 bases from V and 4 bases from J, with 19 bases in between. Germline CDR1 is MNHNS and CDR2 is SASEGT. The CDR3 is CASREAGPDDYNSPLHF. CDR3 sequence (DNA): TGTGCCAGCAGAGAGGCGGGACCGGACGATTATAATTCACCCCTCCACTTT.

The V call is TRBV5-6, the J call TRBJ1-6, with D unclear. V lost 4 bases and J lost 4, with 9 bases in between. Germline V CDR1 and CDR2: SGHDT, YYEEEE. The CDR3 is made up of 14 amino acids. The chain's CDR3 is CASSTVEYNSPLHF. The CDR3 DNA reads as TGTGCCAGCAGCACGGTTGAGTATAATTCACCCCTCCACTTT.

This chain links TRBV5-1 with TRBJ2-1; tentative D call: TRBD1 (6 bases). The germline CDR1 and CDR2 sequences are SGHRS and YFSETQ. The CDR3 spans 16 residues. Trimming pared 0 bases from V and 5 bases from J, leaving 15 bases between. The CDR3 DNA is TGCGCCAGCAGCTTGGAGGGGGTAGGCCAACACAATGAGCAGTTCTTC. Translated: CASSLEGVGQHNEQFF. The full variable domain, in which reference TRBV5-1 and TRBJ2-1 provide the parts outside the CDR3, is KAGVTQTPRYLIKTRGQQVTLSCSPISGHRSVSWYQQTPGQGLQFLFEYFSETQRNKGNFPGRFSGRQFSNSRSEMNVSTLELGDSALYLCASSLEGVGQHNEQFFGPGTRLTVL.

In its sample, this clonotype was seen a few times. This chain links TRBV20-1 with TRBJ2-7, with D perhaps TRBD1 (6 bases). The CDR3 runs 15 residues. Germline V gene sequence: CDR1 DFQATT, CDR2 SNEGSKA (reference sequence). Deletions cut 4 bases from V and 4 bases from J, with 20 bases between. This CDR3 is CSATPAGVAQYEQYF. The CDR3 DNA sequence: TGCAGTGCTACACCGGCAGGGGTAGCGCAGTACGAGCAGTACTTC.

The rearrangement uses TRBV12-3 or TRBV12-4 and TRBJ2-1, with D perhaps given as TRBD1 or TRBD2 (5 bases each). V was trimmed by 5 bases and J by 5 bases, leaving 19 bases between them. The CDR3 extends over 16 amino acids. CDR3 bases: TGTGCCAGCAGTCCACCGGGACGGCTCCTCCACAATGAGCAGTTCTTC. Its protein is CASSPPGRLLHNEQFF.

This clonotype was recorded many times. V is TRBV12-3 or TRBV12-4 and J is TRBJ2-7; D not resolved. Trimming stripped 7 bases from V and 0 bases from J, with 10 bases between. The CDR3 totals 13 residues. The CDR3 reads CASIRDHSYEQYF. As DNA, the CDR3 is TGTGCCAGCATCCGTGACCACTCCTACGAGCAGTACTTC.

The chain combines TRBV7-8 with TRBJ2-1; TRBD2 matches at 7 bases. The CDR3 is 16 amino acids. Germline V CDR1 and CDR2: SGHVS, FQNEAQ. Losses at the gene ends were 0 bases for V and 4 bases for J; bases not matched to a gene: 6. CDR3 protein: CASSLARAGTYNEQFF. The CDR3 DNA reads as TGTGCCAGCAGCTTAGCGCGAGCGGGAACTTACAATGAGCAGTTCTTC.

This clonotype was observed a handful of times. The chain has TRBV4-2 and TRBJ2-1; TRBD1 agrees at 11 bases. This CDR3 contains 16 residues. The V gene's germline CDR1 is LGHNA and CDR2 YNFKEQ. J was trimmed by 6 bases and V by 0 bases; bases with no gene match: 4. In DNA form, the CDR3 reads TGTGCCAGCAGCCAAGATCTAGGGACAGGGGGCAATGAGCAGTTCTTC. Its translation is CASSQDLGTGGNEQFF.

This clonotype was seen only a few times. This rearrangement joins TRBV4-3 to TRBJ1-6; TRBD1 might be the D (5 bases). The CDR3 length is 16 residues. V lost 1 base and J 6 bases, leaving 13 bases between the germline ends. CDR1 LGHNA and CDR2 YSLEER come from the germline V gene. In DNA, the CDR3 is TGCGCCAGCAGCCAAGCCCTCGTGGGGGGTAATTCACCCCTCCACTTT. It codes for CASSQALVGGNSPLHF.

The chain couples TRBV12-3 or TRBV12-4 to TRBJ2-1, with TRBD1 matching over 8 bases. V gave up 3 bases and J gave up 6 bases; unmatched junction bases: 7. This CDR3 is 15 amino acids long. Here the CDR3 DNA reads TGTGCCAGCAGTTTCGCCGGGACAGGTCTCAATGAGCAGTTCTTC. Amino acids: CASSFAGTGLNEQFF.

The gene calls are TRBV20-1 and TRBJ2-5; a weak D match, TRBD2 (5 bases). The CDR3 has 16 amino acids. CDR1 and CDR2 (germline): DFQATT, SNEGSKA (reference sequence). The V end was cut by 0 bases, the J end by 7 bases, with 21 bases between. This CDR3 reads CSARDLEVPPSGTQYF. For the CDR3, the DNA is TGCAGTGCTAGAGATTTGGAGGTCCCCCCTTCTGGGACCCAGTACTTC.